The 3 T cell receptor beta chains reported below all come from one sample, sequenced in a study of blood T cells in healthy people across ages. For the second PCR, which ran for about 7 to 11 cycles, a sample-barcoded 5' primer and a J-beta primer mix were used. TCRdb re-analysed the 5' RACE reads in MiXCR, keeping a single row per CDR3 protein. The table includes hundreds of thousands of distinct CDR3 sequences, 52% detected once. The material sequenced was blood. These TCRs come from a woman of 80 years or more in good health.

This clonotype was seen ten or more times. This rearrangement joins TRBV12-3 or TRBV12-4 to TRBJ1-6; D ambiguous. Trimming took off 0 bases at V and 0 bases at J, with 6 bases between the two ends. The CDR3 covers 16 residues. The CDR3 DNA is TGTGCCAGCAGTTTAGCGACTTCCTCCTATAATTCACCCCTCCACTTT. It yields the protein CASSLATSSYNSPLHF.

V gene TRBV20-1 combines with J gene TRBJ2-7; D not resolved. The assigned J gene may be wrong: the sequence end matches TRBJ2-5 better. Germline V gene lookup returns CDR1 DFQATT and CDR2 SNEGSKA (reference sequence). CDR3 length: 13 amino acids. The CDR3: CSARGAGEETQYF. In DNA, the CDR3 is TGCAGTGCTAGAGGCGCCGGAGAAGAGACCCAGTACTTC.

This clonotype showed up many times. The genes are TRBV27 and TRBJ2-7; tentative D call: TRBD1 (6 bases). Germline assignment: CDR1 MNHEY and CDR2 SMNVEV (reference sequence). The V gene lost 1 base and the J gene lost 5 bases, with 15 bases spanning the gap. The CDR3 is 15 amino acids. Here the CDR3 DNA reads TGTGCCAGCAGTTTATTATCGGGCAGGGGCAACGAGCAGTACTTC. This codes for CASSLLSGRGNEQYF.